The next 11 T cell receptor beta chains were all read from a single sample in a study of cytomegalovirus exposure and HLA in healthy donors. PCR used 60 Vbeta primers and 13 Jbeta primers. Generated by immunoSEQ multiplex PCR, the TCRdb table keeps only in-frame clones and is missing some. The sample lists 150,000 to 200,000 clones, about three quarters occurring once. The specimen sequenced was PBMCs. These receptors were taken from a woman aged 25 to 39 in good health and CMV-seronegative.

This chain joins TRBV4-1 and TRBJ2-1, with D maybe TRBD2 (7 bases). The CDR3 totals 16 residues. Trimming took off 1 base at V and 3 bases at J, with 13 bases between the two ends. The V gene's germline CDR1 is MGHRA and CDR2 YSYEKL. The chain's CDR3 is CASSQAPGGVYNEQFF. In nucleotides, the CDR3 is TGCGCCAGCAGCCAAGCTCCGGGGGGCGTCTACAATGAGCAGTTCTTC.

This clone was observed a handful of times. This same CDR3 is encoded by further DNA sequences in the sample. The rearrangement uses TRBV27 and TRBJ1-2; 7 nucleotides align to TRBD1. In germline, CDR1 is MNHEY, CDR2 SMNVEV (reference sequence). V dropped 5 bases and J dropped 4; count of bases not matched to a gene: 10. The CDR3 has 15 residues. The CDR3 sequence: CASSPRQGHLYGYTF. Here the CDR3 DNA reads TGTGCCAGCAGTCCGCGACAGGGCCACCTCTATGGCTACACCTTC.

This clone was picked up one time. The chain employs TRBV15 and TRBJ2-1; TRBD1 matches 7 bases. CDR3 length: 17 residues. After removal of 6 bases from V and 4 bases from J, the junction contained 15 bases not matched to a gene. Germline V gene data show CDR1 as LNHNV and CDR2 as YYDKDF (reference sequence). The CDR3 spells CATRGREEGAGYNEQFF. CDR3 bases: TGTGCCACCAGGGGTAGGGAAGAGGGGGCCGGGTACAATGAGCAGTTCTTC. Together with reference TRBV15 and TRBJ2-1, the CDR3 gives the full variable domain: DAMVIQNPRYQVTQFGKPVTLSCSQTLNHNVMYWYQQKSSQAPKLLFHYYDKDFNNEADTPDNFQSRRPNTSFCFLDIRSPGLGDTAMYLCATRGREEGAGYNEQFFGPGTRLTVL.

This clone was picked up a small number of times. This chain connects TRBV7-2 to TRBJ1-5; possibly TRBD1 for D (5 bases). V was cut by 2 bases and J by 3 bases, with 14 bases left in between. Germline CDR1 reads SGHTA; CDR2 reads FQGNSA. The CDR3 is 16 residues long. The chain's CDR3 is CASSLISAGSNQPQHF. Here the CDR3 DNA reads TGTGCCAGCAGCTTAATATCAGCAGGGTCCAATCAGCCCCAGCATTTT.

This sequence joins TRBV9 and TRBJ2-7; 7 bases match TRBD2. Germline V gene sequence: CDR1 SGDLS, CDR2 YYNGEE. The trim removed 4 bases at V and 3 bases at J, leaving 10 bases unmatched. This CDR3 is built from 15 residues. The DNA of the CDR3 is TGTGCCAGCAGCCCATTTGCGGGAGCGAACTACGAGCAGTACTTC. Translated, it gives CASSPFAGANYEQYF.

This clone was detected only a few times. This chain connects TRBV27 to TRBJ2-5; 11 bases line up with TRBD2. Per germline, CDR1 MNHEY and CDR2 SMNVEV (reference sequence). V shed 5 bases, J shed 3 bases, and the junction held 5 bases outside the gene matches. This CDR3 spans 15 amino acids. The DNA of the CDR3 is TGTGCCAGCAGTCCGACGGGACTAGCGGAAGAGACCCAGTACTTC. Its protein is CASSPTGLAEETQYF.

The rearrangement links TRBV11-2 to TRBJ2-2; D not certain. Trimming shortened V by 5 bases and J by 8 bases, and 9 bases separated the two germline ends. The CDR3 extends over 12 amino acids. The germline V gene encodes CDR1 SGHAT and CDR2 FQNNGV. CDR3 DNA sequence: TGTGCCAGCAGCCATCTTCGGGGGGAGCTGTTTTTT. This sequence encodes CASSHLRGELFF.

This chain joins TRBV7-9 and TRBJ2-7; D remains unclear. The CDR3 runs to 13 residues. In germline, CDR1 is SEHNR, CDR2 FQNEAQ (reference sequence). Trimming removed 5 bases from V and 1 base from J, with 9 bases in between. The CDR3 DNA reads as TGTGCCAGCAGCCAGACTCATTCCTACGAGCAGTACTTC. It is translated as CASSQTHSYEQYF.

The rearrangement links TRBV14 to TRBJ2-2; D remains unclear. Germline V gene sequence: CDR1 SGHDN, CDR2 FVKESK. Trimming left V 3 bases short and J 6 bases short, with 5 bases between. The CDR3 length is 12 residues. CDR3 nucleotides: TGTGCCAGCAGCCATCGGTCCGGGGAGCTGTTTTTT. It codes for CASSHRSGELFF.

The V call is TRBV9, the J call TRBJ2-3; 7 bases map to TRBD2. V was clipped by 0 bases and J by 5 bases; unmatched bases: 9. Germline CDR1 is SGDLS and CDR2 is YYNGEE. The CDR3 length is 16 residues. The CDR3 reads CASSVEAGELVDTQYF. Written as DNA, the CDR3 is TGTGCCAGCAGCGTAGAGGCGGGGGAGTTGGTAGATACGCAGTATTTT.

This clone was picked up a small number of times. This rearrangement joins TRBV5-4 to TRBJ2-2, with 7 positions matching TRBD1. The CDR3 is 16 amino acids. With V trimmed by 4 bases and J by 7 bases, 13 bases remained unmatched. The V gene's germline CDR1 is SGHNT and CDR2 YYREEE (reference sequence). The CDR3 region is CASSPGTDKSIGELFF. CDR3 DNA: TGTGCCAGCAGCCCTGGGACAGACAAGAGCATCGGGGAGCTGTTTTTT.